This T cell receptor beta chain is drawn from a study of T-cell memory formation after mild COVID-19. The wider study: For the most part, TCR clusters were specific to one donor. Study outcomes and limitations: Pre-infection memory harbored some responding clones, suggesting cross-reactive memory joined. Day 15 to 85 contracting clones showed balanced CD4/CD8; day 15 to 37 expanders favored CD4+.

This clonotype occurred once. Its antigen is unknown. Germline values: CDR1 MNHNY, CDR2 SVGAGI (reference sequence). The length of the CDR3 is 14 residues. The V segment lost 0 bases and the J segment 12 bases; nucleotides outside the gene matches: 5. TCRdb independently ran MiXCR on the 5' RACE reads; one entry per CDR3 protein. This table holds approximately 300,000 distinct CDR3 sequences, around 15% found once. The sequenced sample consisted of PBMCs or a T cell subset sorted from them (not recorded which). The clonotype comes from a man aged 18-30 years who had mild COVID-19 (a few samples of this study predate the infection). Cell type and time point are not known. The chain couples TRBV6-6 to TRBJ1-6, with TRBD1 identical over 7 bases. This CDR3 is CASSYSEGAQPLHF. CDR3 DNA sequence: TGTGCCAGCAGTTACTCCGAGGGGGCCCAACCCCTCCACTTT.